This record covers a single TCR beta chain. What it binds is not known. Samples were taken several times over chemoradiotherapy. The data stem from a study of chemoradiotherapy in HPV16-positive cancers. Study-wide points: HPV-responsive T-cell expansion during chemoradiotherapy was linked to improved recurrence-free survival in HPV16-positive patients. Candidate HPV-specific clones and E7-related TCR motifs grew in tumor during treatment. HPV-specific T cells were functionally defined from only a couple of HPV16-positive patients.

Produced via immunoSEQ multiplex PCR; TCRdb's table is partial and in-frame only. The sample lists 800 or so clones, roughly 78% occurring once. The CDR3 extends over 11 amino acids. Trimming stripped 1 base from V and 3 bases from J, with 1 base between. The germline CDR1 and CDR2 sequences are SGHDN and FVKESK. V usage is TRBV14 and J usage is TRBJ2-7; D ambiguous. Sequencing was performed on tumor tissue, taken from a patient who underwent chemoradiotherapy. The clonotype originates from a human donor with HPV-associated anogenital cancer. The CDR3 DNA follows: TGTGCCAGCAGCCAAGGCTACGAGCAGTACTTC. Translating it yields CASSQGYEQYF.